A single sample is the source of the 28 T cell receptor beta chains below, sequenced in a study of blood T cell repertoires in COVID-19. The protocol was immunoSEQ multiplex PCR, while the TCRdb copy is restricted to in-frame clones and leaves out a portion. The profile shows 200,000 to 250,000 clones, around three quarters of them singletons. The specimen was peripheral blood. These TCRs come from a woman in her 70s with acute or convalescent COVID-19.

This chain uses TRBV5-4 with TRBJ2-3; 10 bases match TRBD2. Germline V gene data show CDR1 as SGHNT and CDR2 as YYREEE (reference sequence). The CDR3 covers 17 residues. J gave up 3 bases and V 0 bases, and 7 bases lay outside the gene matches. CDR3 residues: CASSLGRLAGETDTQYF. In nucleotides, the CDR3 is TGTGCCAGCAGCTTGGGCCGCCTAGCGGGAGAGACAGATACGCAGTATTTT.

The V gene is TRBV6-6, the J gene TRBJ2-1; tentative D call: TRBD2 (5 bases). V gave up 0 bases and J gave up 3 bases, with 9 bases separating them. Germline V lookup: CDR1 MNHNY, CDR2 SVGAGI (reference sequence). The CDR3 contains 15 residues. The CDR3 spells CASSYSGSGYNEQFF. The CDR3 bases are TGTGCCAGCAGTTACTCAGGCAGCGGCTACAATGAGCAGTTCTTC.

The gene calls are TRBV12-5 and TRBJ2-7; 9 nucleotides line up with TRBD1. Germline loops: CDR1 LGHNT, CDR2 FRNRAP. CDR3 length: 13 residues. Trimming at V came to 10 bases and at J to 2 bases, leaving 6 bases not matched to a gene. CDR3 sequence reads: CAKRTGEAYEQYF. The CDR3, as DNA: TGTGCTAAGCGGACAGGGGAGGCCTACGAGCAGTACTTC. Full variable domain (outside the CDR3, taken from reference TRBV12-5 and TRBJ2-7): DARVTQTPRHKVTEMGQEVTMRCQPILGHNTVFWYRQTMMQGLELLAYFRNRAPLDDSGMPKDRFSAEMPDATLATLKIQPSEPRDSAVYFCAKRTGEAYEQYFGPGTRLTVT.

The V and J genes are TRBV9 and TRBJ2-1; 7 bases fit TRBD2. This CDR3 has 16 amino acids. Losses at the gene ends were 0 bases for V and 9 bases for J; bases not matched to a gene: 12. In germline, CDR1 is SGDLS, CDR2 YYNGEE. CDR3 nucleotides: TGTGCCAGCAGCGTAGGAGACACGGCGGGAGTGGTTGAGCAGTTCTTC. Translated: CASSVGDTAGVVEQFF.

This clone occurred a few times. The chain employs TRBV7-8 and TRBJ2-7; TRBD2 matches 14 bases. J lost 5 bases, V lost 5 bases, and 8 bases had no gene match. Per germline, CDR1 SGHVS and CDR2 FQNEAQ. The length of the CDR3 is 16 residues. CDR3 in amino acids: CASSPGLAGGFHEQYF. CDR3 in DNA: TGTGCCAGCAGCCCCGGACTAGCGGGAGGTTTCCACGAGCAGTACTTC.

About this clone: The same CDR3 can be traced to other DNA sequences in this sample. The V and J genes are TRBV27 and TRBJ2-7; D is perhaps TRBD2 (6 bases). Between the trimmed V and J ends, which lost 4 bases and 2 bases, there was a span of 9 bases. CDR3 length: 13 residues. Germline values: CDR1 MNHEY, CDR2 SMNVEV (reference sequence). The CDR3 DNA sequence: TGTGCCAGCAGTTCTGGAGGGCCCTACGAGCAGTACTTC. It translates to CASSSGGPYEQYF.

The chain is built from TRBV5-1 and TRBJ2-5, with 9 bases aligning to TRBD2. Germline V lookup: CDR1 SGHRS, CDR2 YFSETQ. The CDR3 runs 17 residues. With V trimmed by 4 bases and J by 5 bases, 15 bases remained unmatched. CDR3 residues: CASSPLGGGAAAETQYF. The CDR3 DNA sequence: TGCGCCAGCAGCCCTCTGGGCGGGGGGGCCGCCGCGGAGACCCAGTACTTC.

This chain joins TRBV7-3 and TRBJ2-3; tentative D call: TRBD2 (5 bases). V was trimmed by 4 bases and J by 4 bases, leaving 15 bases between them. The CDR3 spans 15 residues. CDR1 and CDR2 (germline): SGHTA, FQGTGA. The CDR3: CASSSTSTGADTQYF. The CDR3 DNA is TGTGCCAGCAGCTCCACTAGTACGGGCGCAGATACGCAGTATTTT. Combining the CDR3 with reference TRBV7-3 and TRBJ2-3 gives the whole variable domain GAGVSQTPSNKVTEKGKYVELRCDPISGHTALYWYRQSLGQGPEFLIYFQGTGAADDSGLPNDRFFAVRPEGSVSTLKIQRTERGDSAVYLCASSSTSTGADTQYFGPGTRLTVL.

This chain uses TRBV28 with TRBJ1-1, with 10 bases matching TRBD1. The CDR3 length is 14 residues. With 5 bases clipped from V and 3 bases from J, the junction kept 3 bases outside the gene matches. Germline loops: CDR1 MDHEN, CDR2 SYDVKM. CDR3 coding DNA: TGTGCCAGCAGTCGACAGGGGGCCTACACTGAAGCTTTCTTT. This sequence encodes CASSRQGAYTEAFF.

The chain carries TRBV5-1 and TRBJ2-1, with 11 positions matching TRBD2. CDR3 length: 19 residues. CDR1 and CDR2 (germline): SGHRS, YFSETQ. Trimming cost V 0 bases and J 0 bases; bases outside gene matches: 8. CDR3 loop: CASSLALGLAESSYNEQFF. In DNA form, the CDR3 reads TGCGCCAGCAGCTTGGCCTTGGGACTAGCGGAAAGCTCCTACAATGAGCAGTTCTTC. Using reference TRBV5-1 and TRBJ2-1 for the parts outside the CDR3, the full variable domain is KAGVTQTPRYLIKTRGQQVTLSCSPISGHRSVSWYQQTPGQGLQFLFEYFSETQRNKGNFPGRFSGRQFSNSRSEMNVSTLELGDSALYLCASSLALGLAESSYNEQFFGPGTRLTVL.

This clone was seen just once. This chain uses TRBV6-5 with TRBJ2-5; tentative D call: TRBD1 (5 bases). The CDR3 totals 15 residues. Trimming left V 6 bases short and J 3 bases short, with 17 bases between. Germline CDR1 is MNHEY and CDR2 is SVGAGI. CDR3 sequence: CASSLADSGEETQYF. The CDR3 region has the DNA TGTGCCAGCAGCCTGGCTGACAGTGGAGAAGAGACCCAGTACTTC.

The rearrangement links TRBV7-3 to TRBJ1-6, with D uncertain. Germline CDR1 SGHTA, CDR2 FQGTGA. Trimming cost V 5 bases and J 2 bases, with 7 bases left between them. This CDR3 has 14 residues. CDR3 DNA: TGTGCCAGCAGCACCGGGACCTATAATTCACCCCTCCACTTT. It yields the protein CASSTGTYNSPLHF.

This chain links TRBV19 with TRBJ1-2; 7 nucleotides match TRBD1. The CDR3 sequence is 15 residues long. Germline CDR1 LNHDA, CDR2 SQIVND (reference sequence). Germline trimming cut 4 bases from V and 4 bases from J; bases unmatched to any gene: 9. The CDR3 reads CASSTGTDLSYGYTF. The CDR3 DNA reads TGTGCCAGTAGTACGGGGACAGATCTCTCCTATGGCTACACCTTC.

J is TRBJ1-1 and V is TRBV18, with D possibly TRBD1 on 5 matching bases. This CDR3 region has 12 residues. Germline values: CDR1 KGHSH, CDR2 LQKENI. Trimming took off 6 bases at V and 6 bases at J, with 11 bases between the two ends. CDR3 residues: CASSSRQSEAFF. The CDR3 DNA follows: TGTGCCAGCTCCTCCAGACAGTCTGAAGCTTTCTTT.

This chain connects TRBV7-8 to TRBJ1-2; TRBD1 agrees at 9 bases. CDR3 size: 14 residues. CDR1 is SGHVS and CDR2 is FQNEAQ in the germline V gene. J gave up 8 bases and V 4 bases, and 8 bases lay outside the gene matches. The CDR3 spells CASSSAAGTGGYTF. The CDR3 region has the DNA TGTGCCAGCAGCTCCGCAGCCGGGACAGGGGGCTACACCTTC. Using reference TRBV7-8 and TRBJ1-2 for the parts outside the CDR3, the full variable domain is GAGVSQSPRYKVAKRGQDVALRCDPISGHVSLFWYQQALGQGPEFLTYFQNEAQLDKSGLPSDRFFAERPEGSVSTLKIQRTQQEDSAVYLCASSSAAGTGGYTFGSGTRLTVV.

The chain couples TRBV3-1 (or the pseudogene TRBV3-2) to TRBJ1-1; D might be TRBD1 (6 bases). The CDR3 totals 15 residues. Germline CDR1 and CDR2: LGHDT and YNNKEL (reference sequence). Trimming took 6 bases from V and 8 from J, leaving 22 bases between them. The CDR3 reads CASRQTPGGGGEAFF. CDR3 bases: TGTGCCAGCAGACAGACTCCCGGTGGGGGCGGCGAAGCTTTCTTT.

The chain carries TRBV7-9 and TRBJ2-1; D is undetermined. The CDR3 runs to 13 residues. The germline V and J ends were trimmed by 1 base and 6 bases, with 7 bases remaining between them. Germline V gene sequence: CDR1 SEHNR, CDR2 FQNEAQ (reference sequence). This chain's CDR3 is CASSLGVINEQFF. The CDR3 DNA sequence: TGTGCCAGCAGCTTAGGAGTCATCAATGAGCAGTTCTTC. The whole variable domain, filled in from reference TRBV7-9 and TRBJ2-1, reads DTGVSQNPRHKITKRGQNVTFRCDPISEHNRLYWYRQTLGQGPEFLTYFQNEAQLEKSRLLSDRFSAERPKGSFSTLEIQRTEQGDSAMYLCASSLGVINEQFFGPGTRLTVL.

This sequence joins TRBV5-1 and TRBJ2-2; tentative D call: TRBD2 (6 bases). Trimming removed 4 bases at V and 1 base at J, with 17 bases between. Germline values: CDR1 SGHRS, CDR2 YFSETQ. The CDR3 loop spans 17 amino acids. The CDR3 nucleotides read TGCGCCAGCAGCCCCCCCAAAGCGGGCTGGAACACCGGGGAGCTGTTTTTT. Its translation: CASSPPKAGWNTGELFF.

This clone is judged hyperexpanded. The rearrangement joins TRBV27 to TRBJ1-5; a weak D match, TRBD1 (6 bases). The V gene's germline CDR1 is MNHEY and CDR2 SMNVEV (reference sequence). The CDR3 is made up of 15 amino acids. V shed 5 bases and J shed 5 bases, with 16 bases lying between them. This chain's CDR3 is CASSDRSGDHQPQHF. CDR3 sequence (DNA): TGTGCCAGCAGTGACCGTTCAGGGGACCATCAGCCCCAGCATTTT.

On this clone itself: The same CDR3 arises from other DNA sequences in this sample as well. The rearrangement joins TRBV27 to TRBJ2-5; TRBD2 aligns across 8 bases. CDR3 length: 15 residues. Germline V gene data show CDR1 as MNHEY and CDR2 as SMNVEV (reference sequence). The J segment lost 5 bases and the V segment lost 5 bases, leaving 10 bases of the junction unmatched. The CDR3 spells CASSALAGGWETQYF. The DNA of the CDR3 is TGTGCCAGCAGTGCACTGGCGGGAGGCTGGGAGACCCAGTACTTC.

This chain connects TRBV5-4 to TRBJ2-5, with 7 bases identical to TRBD1. CDR3 length: 15 amino acids. Germline CDR1 is SGHNT and CDR2 is YYREEE (reference sequence). V lost 3 bases, J lost 4 bases, and 9 bases stayed unmatched. CDR3 in amino acids: CASSSETGIGETQYF. Here the CDR3 DNA reads TGTGCCAGCAGCTCGGAGACAGGGATCGGAGAGACCCAGTACTTC.

The rearrangement joins TRBV10-3 to TRBJ2-7; 9 positions agree with TRBD2. V shed 3 bases, J shed 3 bases, and the junction held 6 bases outside the gene matches. There are 15 residues in the CDR3. Germline loops: CDR1 ENHRY, CDR2 SYGVKD. The CDR3 DNA reads TGTGCCATCAGTGAATGGCTAGCGGGGAACTACGAGCAGTACTTC. Translating gives CAISEWLAGNYEQYF.

A note on this clone: A much more abundant neighbour one base away suggests this may be a read error. Other DNA sequences of this sample code for an identical CDR3. This chain joins TRBV5-1 and TRBJ2-1; TRBD2 matches at 7 bases. Germline V lookup: CDR1 SGHRS, CDR2 YFSETQ. Trimming took 1 base from V and 3 from J; bases not matched to a gene: 4. This CDR3 has 15 residues. The CDR3 region is CASSLPSGNYNEQFF. The CDR3, as DNA: TGCGCCAGCAGCTTGCCTAGCGGAAACTACAATGAGCAGTTCTTC. The whole variable domain, filled in from reference TRBV5-1 and TRBJ2-1, reads KAGVTQTPRYLIKTRGQQVTLSCSPISGHRSVSWYQQTPGQGLQFLFEYFSETQRNKGNFPGRFSGRQFSNSRSEMNVSTLELGDSALYLCASSLPSGNYNEQFFGPGTRLTVL.

V is TRBV10-1 and J is TRBJ1-1, with 8 bases aligning to TRBD1. Trimming took 1 base from V and 0 from J; bases not matched to a gene: 4. The CDR3 contains 16 residues. Germline loops: CDR1 WNHNN, CDR2 SYGVQD (reference sequence). The CDR3 nucleotides are TGCGCCAGCAGTGAGTTCGTGACAGGGGTGAACACTGAAGCTTTCTTT. Its protein product is CASSEFVTGVNTEAFF.

The chain combines TRBV29-1 with TRBJ2-1, with D unresolved. From germline, CDR1 is SQVTM and CDR2 ANQGSEA. This CDR3 is built from 10 residues. V lost 3 bases and J 14 bases, leaving 11 bases between the germline ends. The CDR3 protein is CSVDSTLKFF. The CDR3 nucleotides are TGCAGCGTTGACTCTACCCTTAAGTTCTTC.

This clone came up once. V usage is TRBV27 and J usage is TRBJ2-7, with D maybe TRBD2 (6 bases). V was shortened by 4 bases and J by 3 bases, with 10 bases between the two germline ends. The CDR3 runs to 13 residues. The germline V gene has CDR1 MNHEY and CDR2 SMNVEV (reference sequence). Here the CDR3 reads CASSYGSGYEQYF. DNA for the CDR3: TGTGCCAGCAGTTACGGTAGCGGCTACGAGCAGTACTTC.

The rearrangement uses TRBV7-2 and TRBJ1-4, with TRBD1 identical over 7 bases. Germline values: CDR1 SGHTA, CDR2 FQGNSA. The V and J ends lost 5 bases and 0 bases, in that order; junction bases with no gene match: 3. The length of the CDR3 is 15 residues. The CDR3 sequence: CASSRTGATNEKLFF. CDR3 sequence (DNA): TGTGCCAGCAGCCGCACAGGGGCAACTAATGAAAAACTGTTTTTT.

The CDR3 sequence is CASSFSAYHNQETQYF. CDR3 nucleotides: TGTGCCAGCAGTTTTTCAGCGTACCACAATCAAGAGACCCAGTACTTC. V and J are TRBV28 and TRBJ2-5; D is ambiguous. The CDR3 loop spans 16 amino acids. V was clipped by 3 bases and J by 2 bases, with 16 bases between them. CDR1 is MDHEN, CDR2 SYDVKM, per germline.